The T cell receptor (beta chain) under discussion was sequenced for a study of cytomegalovirus exposure and HLA in healthy donors. The CDR3 contains 11 residues. Trimming pared 5 bases from V and 8 bases from J, leaving 9 bases between. Germline CDR1 is SGHTA and CDR2 is FQGNSA. PCR was performed using 60 Vbeta and 13 Jbeta primers. Method: immunoSEQ multiplex PCR; TCRdb's copy keeps in-frame clones and lacks some. The repertoire includes 150,000 to 200,000 clones, roughly 77% of them detected once, and around 2.2% sits in the top ten. Material for sequencing was PBMCs. The gene calls are TRBV7-2 and TRBJ1-2; no reliable D call. This sequence was found in a man over 45 in good health and CMV-seropositive. The CDR3 sequence is CASSPLSGYTF. The CDR3 bases are TGTGCCAGCAGCCCTCTGTCGGGCTACACCTTC.